This TCR beta chain originates from a study of blood T cell repertoires in COVID-19. At the level of the study: COVID-19 samples collected from the United States, Italy and Spain covered acute and convalescent phases. Sources were T cells, B-cell-depleted T cells, or PBMCs; the material itself was cDNA or gDNA.

In the authors' methods: Estimation of nucleated cell counts was performed using reference gene primer amplification. The table came from immunoSEQ multiplex PCR; TCRdb's copy has only in-frame clones and leaves some out. The V and J calls and the clone size are those of that table, but D and trimming were determined from the DNA. The table records 70,000 to 95,000 clones, around 90% of them present only once. Germline CDR1 reads SGHRS; CDR2 reads YFSETQ. The length of the CDR3 is 15 residues. V lost 4 bases to trimming and J lost 3 bases; unmatched junction nucleotides: 8. V is TRBV5-1 and J is TRBJ2-7; 9 nucleotides line up with TRBD1. The specimen was peripheral blood. The TCR comes from a woman aged 50 to 60 in a cohort sampled during active COVID-19. CDR3 protein: CASSHQTGGYYEQYF. The DNA of the CDR3 is TGCGCCAGCAGCCACCAGACAGGGGGATACTACGAGCAGTACTTC.